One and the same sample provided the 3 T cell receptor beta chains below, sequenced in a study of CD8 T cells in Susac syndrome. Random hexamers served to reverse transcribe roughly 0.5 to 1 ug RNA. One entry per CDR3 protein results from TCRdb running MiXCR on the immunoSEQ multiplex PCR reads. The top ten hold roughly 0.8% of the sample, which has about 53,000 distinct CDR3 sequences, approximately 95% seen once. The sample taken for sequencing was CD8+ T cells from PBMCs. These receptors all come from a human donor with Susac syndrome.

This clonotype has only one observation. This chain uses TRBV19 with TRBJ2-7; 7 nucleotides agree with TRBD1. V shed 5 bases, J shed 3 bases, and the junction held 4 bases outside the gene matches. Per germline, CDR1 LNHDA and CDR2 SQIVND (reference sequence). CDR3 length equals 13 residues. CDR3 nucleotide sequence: TGTGCCAGTAGTGCTTGGGACAGCTACGAGCAGTACTTC. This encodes CASSAWDSYEQYF. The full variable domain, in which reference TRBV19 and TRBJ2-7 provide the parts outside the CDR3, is DGGITQSPKYLFRKEGQNVTLSCEQNLNHDAMYWYRQDPGQGLRLIYYSQIVNDFQKGDIAEGYSVSREKKESFPLTVTSAQKNPTAFYLCASSAWDSYEQYFGPGTRLTVT.

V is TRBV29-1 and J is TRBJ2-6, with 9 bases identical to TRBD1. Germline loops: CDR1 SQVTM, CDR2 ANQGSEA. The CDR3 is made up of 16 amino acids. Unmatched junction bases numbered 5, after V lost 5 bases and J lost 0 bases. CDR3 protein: CSVLDRGPSGANVLTF. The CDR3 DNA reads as TGCAGCGTTCTGGACAGGGGTCCCTCTGGGGCCAACGTCCTGACTTTC.

The CDR3 loop reads CASSTGTYEQYF. The CDR3, as DNA: TGTGCCAGCAGTACAGGGACCTACGAGCAGTACTTC. V gene TRBV12-3 or TRBV12-4 combines with J gene TRBJ2-7; TRBD1 might be the D (6 bases). This CDR3 has 12 amino acids. V shed 5 bases and J shed 2 bases, with 7 bases lying between them.